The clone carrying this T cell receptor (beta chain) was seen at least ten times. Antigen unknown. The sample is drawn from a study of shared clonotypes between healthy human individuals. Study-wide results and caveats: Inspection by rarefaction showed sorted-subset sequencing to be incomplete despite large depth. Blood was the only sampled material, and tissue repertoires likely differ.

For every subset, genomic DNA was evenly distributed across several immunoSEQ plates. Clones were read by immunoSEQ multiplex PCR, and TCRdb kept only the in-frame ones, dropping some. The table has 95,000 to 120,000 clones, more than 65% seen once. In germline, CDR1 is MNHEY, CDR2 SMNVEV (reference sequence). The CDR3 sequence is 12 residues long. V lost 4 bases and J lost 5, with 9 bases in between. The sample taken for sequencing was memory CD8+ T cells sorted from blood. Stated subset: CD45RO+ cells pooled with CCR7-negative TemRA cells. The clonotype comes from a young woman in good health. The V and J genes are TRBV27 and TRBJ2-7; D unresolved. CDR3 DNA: TGTGCCAGCAGTTCTATTCGACACGAGCAGTACTTC. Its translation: CASSSIRHEQYF.